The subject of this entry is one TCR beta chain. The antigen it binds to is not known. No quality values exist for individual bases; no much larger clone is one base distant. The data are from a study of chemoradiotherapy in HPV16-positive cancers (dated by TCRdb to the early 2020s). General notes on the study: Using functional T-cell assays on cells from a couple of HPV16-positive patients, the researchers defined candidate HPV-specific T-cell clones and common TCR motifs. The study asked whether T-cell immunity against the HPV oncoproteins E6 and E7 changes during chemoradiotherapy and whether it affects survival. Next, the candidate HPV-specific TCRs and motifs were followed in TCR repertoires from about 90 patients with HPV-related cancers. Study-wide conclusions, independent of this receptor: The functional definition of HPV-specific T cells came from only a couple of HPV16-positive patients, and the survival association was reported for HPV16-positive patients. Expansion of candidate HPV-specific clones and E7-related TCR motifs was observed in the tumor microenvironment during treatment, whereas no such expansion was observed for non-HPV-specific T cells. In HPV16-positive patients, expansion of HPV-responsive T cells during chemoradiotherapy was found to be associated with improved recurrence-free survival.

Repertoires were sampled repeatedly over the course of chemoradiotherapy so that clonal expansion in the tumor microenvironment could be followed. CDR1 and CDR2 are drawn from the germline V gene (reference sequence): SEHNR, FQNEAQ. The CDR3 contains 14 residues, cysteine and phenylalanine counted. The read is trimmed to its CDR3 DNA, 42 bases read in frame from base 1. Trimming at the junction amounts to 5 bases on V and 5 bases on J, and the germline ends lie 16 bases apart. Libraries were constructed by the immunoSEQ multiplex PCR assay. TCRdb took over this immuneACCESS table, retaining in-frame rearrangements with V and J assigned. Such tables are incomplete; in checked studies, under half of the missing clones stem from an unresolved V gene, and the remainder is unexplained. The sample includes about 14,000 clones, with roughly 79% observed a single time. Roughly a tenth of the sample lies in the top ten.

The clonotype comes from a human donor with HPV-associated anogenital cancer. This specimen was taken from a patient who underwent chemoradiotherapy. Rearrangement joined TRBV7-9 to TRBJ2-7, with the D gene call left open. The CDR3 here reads CASSLGPNRDEQYF. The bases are TGTGCCAGCAGCCTCGGGCCTAACCGGGACGAGCAGTACTTC.